Shown below are 24 T cell receptor beta chains from a single sample sequenced in a study of identical twins. TCRdb reprocessed the 5' RACE reads with MiXCR, giving one entry per CDR3 protein. The data hold 690,000 or so distinct CDR3 sequences, with around 6% observed a single time. Sample: naive T cells sorted from blood. These receptors all come from a man younger than 35 in good health.

This clonotype has a handful of counts. V gene TRBV27 combines with J gene TRBJ2-6; D is uncertain. Per germline, CDR1 MNHEY and CDR2 SMNVEV (reference sequence). Trimming took 8 bases from V and 1 from J, leaving 6 bases between them. There are 13 residues in the CDR3. CDR3 DNA sequence: TGTGCCAGCGGCTGGTCTGGGGCCAACGTCCTGACTTTC. It translates to CASGWSGANVLTF. Full variable domain (missing parts from reference TRBV27 and TRBJ2-6): EAQVTQNPRYLITVTGKKLTVTCSQNMNHEYMSWYRQDPGLGLRQIYYSMNVEVTDKGDVPEGYKVSRKEKRNFPLILESPSPNQTSLYFCASGWSGANVLTFGAGSRLTVL.

This chain uses TRBV11-2 with TRBJ2-7; 7 nucleotides agree with TRBD1. Germline CDR1 reads SGHAT; CDR2 reads FQNNGV. This CDR3 spans 13 amino acids. Losses at the gene ends were 5 bases for V and 3 bases for J; bases not matched to a gene: 4. CDR3 sequence: CASSIDRDYEQYV. The CDR3 DNA sequence: TGTGCCAGCAGCATTGACAGGGACTACGAGCAGTACGTC.

There are many counts of this clonotype. This chain joins TRBV12-3 or TRBV12-4 and TRBJ2-7; D not resolved. Trimming left V 6 bases short and J 0 bases short, with 12 bases between. The length of the CDR3 is 14 residues. CDR3 in DNA: TGTGCCAGCAGCCCAATCCGGAGCTCCTACGAGCAGTACTTC. It codes for CASSPIRSSYEQYF.

This clonotype was observed many times. The chain is built from TRBV6-1 and TRBJ2-7, with 7 positions matching TRBD1. Looked up from germline, CDR1 is MNHNS and CDR2 is SASEGT. This CDR3 region has 13 residues. V shed 7 bases and J 4 bases; nucleotides not matched to a gene: 7. The CDR3 DNA sequence: TGTGCCAGCATGCCAGGGGGTGGGTACGAGCAGTACGTC. Amino acid sequence: CASMPGGGYEQYV.

This clonotype was detected ten times or more. The gene calls are TRBV27 and TRBJ2-2; D gene ambiguous. Trimming shortened V by 3 bases and J by 3 bases, and 11 bases separated the two germline ends. Germline-derived CDR1 and CDR2 are MNHEY and SMNVEV (reference sequence). The CDR3 contains 15 residues. The CDR3: CASSLGPGYTGELFF. CDR3 DNA sequence: TGTGCCAGCAGTTTGGGCCCCGGCTACACCGGGGAGCTGTTTTTT.

This chain connects TRBV19 to TRBJ2-1, with 9 bases matching TRBD2. V lost 6 bases to trimming and J lost 8 bases; unmatched junction nucleotides: 11. The CDR3 has 15 amino acids. Germline lookup yields CDR1 LNHDA and CDR2 SQIVND (reference sequence). The CDR3 nucleotides are TGTGCCAGTAGCAAGACTAGCGGCAGTAGCTATGAGCAGTTCTTC. Translation gives CASSKTSGSSYEQFF.

This clonotype was counted at least ten times. J is TRBJ1-5 and V is TRBV20-1; tentatively, D is TRBD1 (6 bases). Germline V gene lookup returns CDR1 DFQATT and CDR2 SNEGSKA (reference sequence). V was shortened by 3 bases and J by 2 bases, with 11 bases between the two germline ends. The length of the CDR3 is 14 residues. The CDR3 nucleotides are TGCAGTGCTAGCAGGGACAACCGCAATCAGCCCCAGCATTTT. Translation gives CSASRDNRNQPQHF.

In this sample, this clonotype turned up many times. This sequence joins TRBV12-3 or TRBV12-4 and TRBJ1-5; 10 bases map to TRBD1. This CDR3 is built from 14 residues. With V trimmed by 5 bases and J by 7 bases, 5 bases remained unmatched. CDR3 loop: CASSHGQGVQPQHF. CDR3 coding DNA: TGTGCCAGCAGTCACGGACAGGGGGTCCAGCCCCAGCATTTT.

V gene TRBV7-8 combines with J gene TRBJ2-1; 8 bases are a match to TRBD1. V trimming: 5 bases; J trimming: 5 bases; junction bases outside the gene matches: 8. Germline-derived CDR1 and CDR2 are SGHVS and FQNEAQ. There are 15 residues in the CDR3. The CDR3 sequence is CASSPRRTGHNEQFF. CDR3 nucleotides: TGTGCCAGCAGCCCGAGAAGGACAGGGCACAATGAGCAGTTCTTC.

The chain recombines TRBV4-1 with TRBJ2-5; a possible D gene is TRBD2 (6 bases). V was pared by 0 bases and J by 0 bases, with 8 bases between. CDR3 size: 15 residues. Germline CDR1 is MGHRA and CDR2 is YSYEKL. CDR3 sequence reads: CASSQEGGDQETQYF. The CDR3, as DNA: TGCGCCAGCAGCCAAGAGGGCGGGGACCAAGAGACCCAGTACTTC.

This clonotype was observed at least ten times. V is TRBV29-1 and J is TRBJ2-3; 8 bases map to TRBD2. This CDR3 is 10 amino acids long. Germline CDR1 and CDR2: SQVTM and ANQGSEA. The CDR3 DNA reads as TGCACAACCGGGGGCGGGAGGCTGTATTTT. Protein: CTTGGGRLYF.

This clonotype was seen repeatedly, ten times or more. The gene calls are TRBV5-1 and TRBJ2-5; D uncertain. This CDR3 is built from 14 residues. Trimming removed 4 bases at V and 0 bases at J, with 10 bases between. Germline V gene sequence: CDR1 SGHRS, CDR2 YFSETQ. The CDR3 bases are TGCGCCAGCAGCCTCCTAGGGAACCAAGAGACCCAGTACTTC. It yields the protein CASSLLGNQETQYF.

This clonotype was seen repeatedly, ten times or more. The chain couples TRBV12-3 or TRBV12-4 to TRBJ2-7, with no clear D. Trimming took off 6 bases at V and 3 bases at J, with 6 bases between the two ends. The CDR3 runs to 11 residues. CDR3 DNA sequence: TGTGCCAGCAGGGATTACTACGAGCAGTACTTC. This translates into CASRDYYEQYF.

This clonotype has only a few counts. The V gene is TRBV12-3 or TRBV12-4, the J gene TRBJ1-1, with 7 bases that match TRBD1. V was clipped by 6 bases and J by 7 bases; unmatched bases: 11. The CDR3 covers 14 residues. CDR3 nucleotide sequence: TGTGCCAGCAGACCCGCGACAGGGTATGTTGAAGCTTTCTTT. Translated, it gives CASRPATGYVEAFF.

This clonotype has at least ten counts. The chain is built from TRBV12-3 or TRBV12-4 and TRBJ2-7, with 10 bases lining up with TRBD2. There are 15 residues in the CDR3. Germline trimming cut 2 bases from V and 2 bases from J; bases unmatched to any gene: 3. The CDR3 protein is CASSLSLAGAYEQYF. The CDR3 DNA reads TGTGCCAGCAGTTTAAGCCTAGCGGGAGCCTACGAGCAGTACTTC.

This clonotype was found a few times. The chain couples TRBV6-1 to TRBJ1-1; D is perhaps TRBD1 (5 bases). CDR1 and CDR2 (germline): MNHNS, SASEGT. This CDR3 contains 15 residues. V gave up 5 bases and J gave up 3 bases, with 16 bases separating them. CDR3 protein: CASSPGTRGYTEAFF. Here the CDR3 DNA reads TGTGCCAGCAGTCCCGGGACGCGGGGGTACACTGAAGCTTTCTTT.

Points on this clonotype: A read error may explain this, as a much larger clone is one base away. The CDR3 does not close with the conserved phenylalanine or tryptophan, likely indicating a read error. The CDR3: CATSDFVTGELFC. Written as DNA, the CDR3 is TGTGCCACCAGTGATTTTGTGACCGGGGAGCTGTTTTGT. The gene calls are TRBV24-1 and TRBJ2-2; D unclear. The CDR3 totals 13 residues. The ends were cut back, 1 base at V and 5 bases at J, with 4 bases in the middle. Germline V gene sequence: CDR1 KGHDR, CDR2 SFDVKD.

The J gene is TRBJ1-2, the V gene TRBV6-1, with no clear D. Germline V lookup: CDR1 MNHNS, CDR2 SASEGT. CDR3 length: 12 amino acids. V lost 2 bases, J lost 8 bases, and 9 bases lay in between. This chain's CDR3 is CASSETLSGYTF. The CDR3 region has the DNA TGTGCCAGCAGTGAAACCCTAAGCGGCTACACCTTC.

This clonotype occurred many times. This rearrangement joins TRBV29-1 to TRBJ2-2; D is unresolved. Looked up from germline, CDR1 is SQVTM and CDR2 is ANQGSEA. Trimming pared 6 bases from V and 1 base from J, leaving 6 bases between. CDR3 length: 12 amino acids. CDR3 DNA sequence: TGCAGCGTAAATCAGAACACCGGGGAGCTGTTTTTT. As protein: CSVNQNTGELFF.

The V call is TRBV5-5, the J call TRBJ2-1, with a possible D match to TRBD1 (6 bases). The ends were cut back, 0 bases at V and 11 bases at J, with 18 bases in the middle. CDR3 length: 15 amino acids. Germline-derived CDR1 and CDR2 are SGHKS and YYEKEE (reference sequence). The CDR3 coding sequence is TGTGCCAGCAGCTTGGACCAGGGGTTAGACTCAAAGCAGTTCTTC. Protein product: CASSLDQGLDSKQFF.

In this sample, this clonotype turned up many times. This chain joins TRBV20-1 and TRBJ2-5, with 7 positions matching TRBD2. With 4 bases clipped from V and 2 bases from J, the junction kept 7 bases outside the gene matches. The CDR3 has 14 residues. Germline V gene data show CDR1 as DFQATT and CDR2 as SNEGSKA (reference sequence). The CDR3 is CSANGLAVQETQYF. The CDR3 DNA follows: TGCAGTGCTAACGGGCTAGCGGTTCAAGAGACCCAGTACTTC.

This clonotype was recorded a few times. This chain connects TRBV7-2 to TRBJ1-1, with TRBD1 matching over 7 bases. The junction had 8 bases not matched to a gene; V was cut back by 5 bases and J by 8 bases. The germline gives CDR1 SGHTA, CDR2 FQGNSA. There are 13 residues in the CDR3. The CDR3 DNA follows: TGTGCCAGCAGCGTACAGGGGTGGAGGGAAGCTTTCTTT. It is translated as CASSVQGWREAFF.

This clonotype has only a few counts. V and J are TRBV7-2 and TRBJ2-7, with TRBD1 matching 9 bases. The CDR3 covers 15 residues. V shed 5 bases and J 1 base; nucleotides not matched to a gene: 6. Per germline, CDR1 SGHTA and CDR2 FQGNSA. In DNA form, the CDR3 reads TGTGCCAGCAGCAGCCGACAGGGGGTTTCCTACGAGCAGTACTTC. Protein product: CASSSRQGVSYEQYF.

This clonotype was counted only a few times. DNA of the CDR3: TGTGCCAGCAGCCGCGGGAGGTTCAATTACAATGAGCAGTTCTTC. It specifies CASSRGRFNYNEQFF. This chain links TRBV14 with TRBJ2-1; 8 nucleotides agree with TRBD2. The ends lost 4 bases at V and 4 bases at J; junction bases unmatched: 6. Germline lookup yields CDR1 SGHDN and CDR2 FVKESK. This CDR3 region has 15 residues. Supplemented by reference TRBV14 and TRBJ2-1, the full variable domain reads EAGVTQFPSHSVIEKGQTVTLRCDPISGHDNLYWYRRVMGKEIKFLLHFVKESKQDESGMPNNRFLAERTGGTYSTLKVQPAELEDSGVYFCASSRGRFNYNEQFFGPGTRLTVL.